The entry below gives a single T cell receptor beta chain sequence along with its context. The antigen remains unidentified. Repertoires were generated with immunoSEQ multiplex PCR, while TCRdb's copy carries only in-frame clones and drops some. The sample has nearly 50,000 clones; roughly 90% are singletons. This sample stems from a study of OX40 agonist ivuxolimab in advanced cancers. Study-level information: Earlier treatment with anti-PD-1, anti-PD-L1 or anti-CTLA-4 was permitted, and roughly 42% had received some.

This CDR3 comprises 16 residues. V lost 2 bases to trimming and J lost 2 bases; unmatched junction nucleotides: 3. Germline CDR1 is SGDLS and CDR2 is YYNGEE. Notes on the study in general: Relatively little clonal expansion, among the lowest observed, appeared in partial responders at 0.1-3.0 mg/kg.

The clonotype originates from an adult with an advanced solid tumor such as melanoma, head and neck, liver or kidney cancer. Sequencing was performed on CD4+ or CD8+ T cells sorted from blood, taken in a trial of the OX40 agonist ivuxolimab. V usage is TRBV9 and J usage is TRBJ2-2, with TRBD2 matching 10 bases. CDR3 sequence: CASSVLAGVNTGELFF. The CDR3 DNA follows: TGTGCCAGCAGCGTCCTAGCGGGGGTAAACACCGGGGAGCTGTTTTTT.